These T cell receptor beta chains were read from a single sample in a study of Ad26.COV2.S vaccination and SARS-CoV-2 variants. The assay was immunoSEQ multiplex PCR, and TCRdb's table has in-frame clones only and misses some. Of roughly 420,000 clones in the sample, roughly 90% were seen once. The material was peripheral blood, obtained in a trial of Ad26.COV2.S vaccine versus placebo. These receptors were taken from a person aged 18 to 59 who received the Ad26.COV2.S COVID-19 vaccine or a placebo. The CDR3 runs from the conserved cysteine through the conserved F or W.

TRBV7-9	TRBJ2-7	CASSSSMTGQGREQYF
TRBV7-9	TRBJ2-6	CASSPSLGSGANVLTF
TRBV10-3	TRBJ2-2	CATTHGGGNTGELFF
TRBV24-1	TRBJ2-6	CATSEGGGAAGANVLTF
TRBV3-1/TRBV3-2	TRBJ1-2	CASSQEGRFNGYTF
TRBV10-3	TRBJ2-5	CAISESGGYETQYF
TRBV5-6	TRBJ1-2	CASRGTANYGYTF
TRBV29-1	TRBJ2-7	CSVGTRDGYYEQYF
TRBV4-1	TRBJ2-5	CASSHNNGEGETQYF
TRBV6-5	TRBJ2-3	CASHRADTQYF
TRBV29-1	TRBJ2-7	CSVYGTVSYEQYF
TRBV12-3/TRBV12-4	TRBJ1-2	CASSFGDRAGYTF
TRBV3-1/TRBV3-2	TRBJ1-1	CASSQSVDRIYTEAFF
TRBV6-6	TRBJ2-7	CASSYLRRDSSYEQYF
TRBV6-1	TRBJ1-6	CASSEAWEGSSSPLHF
TRBV29-1	TRBJ1-2	CSVEYDRVNYGYTF
TRBV5-4	TRBJ2-7	CASSIDIHYEQYF
TRBV6-1	TRBJ2-3	CASSEYGQGDTQYF
TRBV28	TRBJ2-4	CASSPPRTGISIQYF
TRBV4-1	TRBJ1-1	CASTPGQGANTEAFF
TRBV7-9	TRBJ2-7	CASARFSSEQYF
TRBV12-3/TRBV12-4	TRBJ2-5	CASSGIQETQYF
TRBV6-5	TRBJ2-5	CASSYSRSLRQETQYF
TRBV9	TRBJ1-6	CASSVGRYNSPLHF
TRBV7-2	TRBJ1-1	CASSLPYLLNTEAFF
TRBV29-1	TRBJ2-1	CSVDSGLPGRSYNEQFF
TRBV9	TRBJ2-7	CASSVGPSYEQYF
TRBV12-3/TRBV12-4	TRBJ2-7	CASLSGGLNEQYF
TRBV4-3	TRBJ1-2	CASSQDWKGGGGYTF
TRBV4-1	TRBJ1-1	CASSHGQGKGTEAFF
TRBV7-2	TRBJ1-1	CASSLDRGQGDTEAFF